The 25 T cell receptor beta chains below were found in one sample sequenced in a study of regulatory T cells in long-lasting Graves disease. Noted time point: persistent/refractory GD, antithyroid drugs over 5 years with positive TRAb. PBMC RNA served as the TCR library source. According to the study, TCR beta libraries were built with iRepertoire HTBI primers and CDR3-region Arm-PCR. TCRdb fed the multiplex PCR reads into MiXCR, producing one record per CDR3 protein. The repertoire has hundreds of thousands of distinct CDR3 sequences, about 18% of them found once; the top ten carry approximately 31%. Sequenced material: peripheral blood mononuclear cells (PBMCs), taken when the disease was refractory, from a patient treated with antithyroid drugs. These receptors were obtained from a female donor with Graves disease.

This clonotype was picked up a small number of times. This chain connects TRBV5-1 to TRBJ2-5; D gene unclear. V was pared by 0 bases and J by 6 bases, with 15 bases between. CDR3 length equals 15 residues. Germline assignment: CDR1 SGHRS and CDR2 YFSETQ. CDR3 sequence reads: CASSLGGTNHKTQYF. The CDR3 DNA reads as TGCGCCAGCAGCTTGGGGGGAACAAACCATAAGACCCAGTACTTC.

In its sample, this clonotype was seen once. A read error may be the cause here, since a much bigger clone is one base away. This rearrangement joins TRBV7-9 to TRBJ2-7, with D perhaps matching TRBD1 or TRBD2 (5 bases each). V was clipped by 3 bases and J by 4 bases, with 10 bases between them. The germline V gene has CDR1 SEHNR and CDR2 FQNEAQ (reference sequence). The CDR3 contains 13 residues. The CDR3 protein is CASSFGTLYEQYF. The CDR3 DNA follows: TGTGCCAGCAGCTTCGGGACCTTATACGAGCAGTACTTC.

In its sample, this clonotype was seen many times. The rearrangement links TRBV2 to TRBJ2-7; TRBD2 matches at 7 bases. Germline trimming cut 6 bases from V and 2 bases from J; bases unmatched to any gene: 4. Germline V gene lookup returns CDR1 SNHLY and CDR2 FYNNEI. The CDR3 has 13 amino acids. The CDR3 nucleotides read TGTGCCAGCAGGAGCGGGGAGGCCTACGAGCAGTACTTC. Translation: CASRSGEAYEQYF.

This clonotype was found many times. CDR3 nucleotide sequence: TGTGCCAGCAGCTTAGTAGGCAGGACAGAGACCCAGTACTTC. It codes for CASSLVGRTETQYF. J is TRBJ2-5 and V is TRBV7-9; D gene unclear. V gave up 1 base and J gave up 4 bases, with 10 bases separating them. This CDR3 has 14 residues. The germline gives CDR1 SEHNR, CDR2 FQNEAQ (reference sequence). The whole variable domain, filled in from reference TRBV7-9 and TRBJ2-5, reads DTGVSQNPRHKITKRGQNVTFRCDPISEHNRLYWYRQTLGQGPEFLTYFQNEAQLEKSRLLSDRFSAERPKGSFSTLEIQRTEQGDSAMYLCASSLVGRTETQYFGPGTRLLVL.

This rearrangement joins TRBV11-2 to TRBJ1-2; TRBD1 is a possible D gene (5 bases). Germline lookup yields CDR1 SGHAT and CDR2 FQNNGV. CDR3 length: 16 amino acids. Deletions cut 0 bases from V and 2 bases from J, with 13 bases between. The CDR3 nucleotides are TGTGCCAGCAGCTTAGATAATCGGGCAGGGAACTATGGCTACACCTTC. Translating it yields CASSLDNRAGNYGYTF. The whole variable domain, filled in from reference TRBV11-2 and TRBJ1-2, reads EAGVAQSPRYKIIEKRQSVAFWCNPISGHATLYWYQQILGQGPKLLIQFQNNGVVDDSQLPKDRFSAERLKGVDSTLKIQPAKLEDSAVYLCASSLDNRAGNYGYTFGSGTRLTVV.

This clonotype was seen ten or more times. The V and J genes are TRBV2 and TRBJ2-7, with 7 bases identical to TRBD2. Germline CDR1 is SNHLY and CDR2 is FYNNEI. With V trimmed by 6 bases and J by 1 base, 3 bases remained unmatched. The CDR3 runs to 13 residues. Here the CDR3 reads CASSVSGSYEQYF. In DNA form, the CDR3 reads TGTGCCAGCAGCGTTAGCGGGTCCTACGAGCAGTACTTC.

This clonotype turned up a few times. The chain is built from TRBV10-2 and TRBJ1-5; D gene unclear. Trimming removed 5 bases at V and 7 bases at J, with 15 bases between. The CDR3 sequence is 14 residues long. The germline gives CDR1 WSHSY, CDR2 SAAADI. CDR3 in DNA: TGCGCCAGCAGTAGTGGGTCGGCGGGGCAGCCCCAGCATTTT. It encodes CASSSGSAGQPQHF.

This chain links TRBV7-8 with TRBJ1-4, with D unclear. V lost 5 bases and J 5 bases, leaving 15 bases between the germline ends. Germline V gene sequence: CDR1 SGHVS, CDR2 FQNEAQ. CDR3 length: 15 residues. CDR3 protein: CASSQDVLGNEKLFF. For the CDR3, the DNA is TGTGCCAGCAGCCAAGATGTCTTGGGGAATGAAAAACTGTTTTTT.

This clonotype appeared a few times. Here the CDR3 reads CASSYVHNQPQHF. The CDR3 DNA sequence: TGTGCCAGCAGTTACGTCCACAATCAGCCCCAGCATTTT. V usage is TRBV27 and J usage is TRBJ1-5; D is unclear. Germline CDR1 and CDR2: MNHEY and SMNVEV (reference sequence). With 4 bases removed from V and 3 bases from J, the gap between germline ends came to 7 bases. CDR3 length: 13 residues.

V usage is TRBV12-3 or TRBV12-4 and J usage is TRBJ2-7, with TRBD2 matching 8 bases. The ends lost 2 bases at V and 3 bases at J; junction bases unmatched: 6. This CDR3 spans 15 amino acids. CDR3 coding DNA: TGTGCCAGCAGTTTACTCGGGGGGGGGGGCTACGAGCAGTACTTC. Its translation: CASSLLGGGGYEQYF.

V gene TRBV7-9 combines with J gene TRBJ2-7, with D hard to call. The germline gives CDR1 SEHNR, CDR2 FQNEAQ (reference sequence). The CDR3 contains 13 residues. Trimming stripped 0 bases from V and 6 bases from J, with 9 bases between. The CDR3 region is CASSLAEGLEQYF. The CDR3 DNA reads TGTGCCAGCAGCTTAGCGGAAGGTCTCGAGCAGTACTTC.

The V call is TRBV7-6, the J call TRBJ2-7; perhaps D is TRBD1 or TRBD2 (5 bases each). The CDR3 contains 13 residues. Trimming took 5 bases from V and 3 from J, leaving 11 bases between them. Germline CDR1 SGHVS, CDR2 FNYEAQ. The CDR3 coding sequence is TGTGCCAGCAGCCAAGGGACCAACTACGAGCAGTACTTC. Translation: CASSQGTNYEQYF.

This clonotype appeared a few times. The chain combines TRBV5-1 with TRBJ2-5; the D gene is possibly TRBD1 (6 bases). The CDR3 runs to 15 residues. Germline V gene lookup returns CDR1 SGHRS and CDR2 YFSETQ. V shed 4 bases and J shed 2 bases, with 15 bases lying between them. The CDR3 reads CASSMVGTPQETQYF. CDR3 sequence (DNA): TGCGCCAGCAGCATGGTGGGGACACCGCAAGAGACCCAGTACTTC.

Only a few counts were recorded for this clonotype. The chain carries TRBV10-3 and TRBJ2-1, with D tentatively TRBD1 or TRBD2 (5 bases each). Germline loops: CDR1 ENHRY, CDR2 SYGVKD. Trimming took off 0 bases at V and 7 bases at J, with 7 bases between the two ends. The length of the CDR3 is 13 residues. The CDR3 sequence: CAISESGRNEQFF. CDR3 bases: TGTGCCATCAGTGAGTCGGGACGGAATGAGCAGTTCTTC.

The V call is TRBV30, the J call TRBJ1-1; D gene ambiguous. Trimming removed 2 bases from V and 8 bases from J, with 12 bases in between. Germline lookup yields CDR1 GTSNPN and CDR2 SVGIG (reference sequence). The CDR3 covers 12 residues. The DNA of the CDR3 is TGTGCCTGGAGTACCGACTCGAGGGAAGCTTTCTTT. Its protein product is CAWSTDSREAFF.

The gene calls are TRBV4-3 and TRBJ1-5; perhaps TRBD1 as D (5 bases). The CDR3 is 15 residues long. CDR1 is LGHNA and CDR2 is YSLEER in the germline V gene. Trimming removed 0 bases at V and 0 bases at J, with 6 bases between. The CDR3 DNA reads as TGCGCCAGCAGCCAAGACAGGGTTAGCAATCAGCCCCAGCATTTT. Protein product: CASSQDRVSNQPQHF.

This clonotype was seen ten or more times. This sequence joins TRBV6-2 or TRBV6-3 and TRBJ1-6; TRBD1 might be the D (5 bases). This CDR3 contains 16 residues. The V gene's germline CDR1 is MNHEY and CDR2 SVGEGT. Between the trimmed V and J ends, which lost 3 bases and 4 bases, there was a span of 13 bases. CDR3 coding DNA: TGTGCCAGCAGTTATAAGGTTTCAGGGTATAATTCACCCCTCCACTTT. It is translated as CASSYKVSGYNSPLHF.

Ten or more counts support this clonotype. The V call is TRBV6-1, the J call TRBJ1-2, with TRBD1 identical over 7 bases. V was pared by 8 bases and J by 8 bases, with 11 bases of the junction left unmatched. This CDR3 is 13 amino acids long. Germline loops: CDR1 MNHNS, CDR2 SASEGT. The CDR3 sequence is CASARTGFGGYTF. The CDR3 nucleotides are TGTGCCAGCGCCAGGACAGGATTTGGCGGCTACACCTTC.

This clonotype was found many times. The chain carries TRBV18 and TRBJ2-5, with D perhaps being TRBD1 or TRBD2 (5 bases each). Germline V gives CDR1 KGHSH, CDR2 LQKENI. V was pared by 5 bases and J by 5 bases, with 15 bases between. This CDR3 is built from 14 residues. The CDR3 spells CASSSAGDGETQYF. The CDR3 DNA reads as TGTGCCAGCTCATCCGCCGGGGACGGTGAGACCCAGTACTTC.

This clonotype was counted at least ten times. The chain joins TRBV12-3 or TRBV12-4 to TRBJ2-2; 13 bases are a match to TRBD2. The CDR3 runs to 16 residues. Trimming at V came to 7 bases and at J to 6 bases, leaving 8 bases not matched to a gene. CDR3 coding DNA: TGTGCCAGCACGATCGGGACTAGCGGGACAGCCGGGGAGCTGTTTTTT. It yields the protein CASTIGTSGTAGELFF.

There are a few counts of this clonotype. It may be a read error: a sequence one base away is much more abundant. The chain has TRBV27 and TRBJ1-5; D is unresolved. Germline V gene lookup returns CDR1 MNHEY and CDR2 SMNVEV (reference sequence). The CDR3 is made up of 14 amino acids. The DNA for the CDR3 is TGTGCCAGCAGTCTAGGGATGAGCAATCGGCCCCAGCATTTT. Translating it yields CASSLGMSNRPQHF.

The chain employs TRBV7-6 and TRBJ2-7; 9 nucleotides line up with TRBD1. The CDR3 runs 17 residues. Germline trimming cut 1 base from V and 2 bases from J; bases unmatched to any gene: 9. Per germline, CDR1 SGHVS and CDR2 FNYEAQ. The CDR3, as DNA: TGTGCCAGCAGCTTAGGGTCCGGGACAGGGTACGCCTACGAGCAGTACTTC. Encoded protein: CASSLGSGTGYAYEQYF.

This clonotype was seen at least ten times. This chain joins TRBV10-3 and TRBJ1-2; D is undetermined. V was clipped by 0 bases and J by 5 bases, with 10 bases between them. The CDR3 totals 14 residues. From germline, CDR1 is ENHRY and CDR2 SYGVKD. DNA of the CDR3: TGTGCCATCAGTGAGTCGAGGGATCGATATGGCTACACCTTC. Translation gives CAISESRDRYGYTF.

This clonotype has at least ten counts. This sequence joins TRBV28 and TRBJ2-7; 9 positions agree with TRBD1. The V and J ends lost 6 bases and 3 bases, in that order; junction bases with no gene match: 3. CDR1 and CDR2 (germline): MDHEN, SYDVKM. The CDR3 length is 13 residues. In DNA form, the CDR3 reads TGTGCCAGCAGGCCGGGACAGGGCTACGAGCAGTACTTC. This translates into CASRPGQGYEQYF. The full variable domain, rest sourced from reference TRBV28 and TRBJ2-7, is DVKVTQSSRYLVKRTGEKVFLECVQDMDHENMFWYRQDPGLGLRLIYFSYDVKMKEKGDIPEGYSVSREKKERFSLILESASTNQTSMYLCASRPGQGYEQYFGPGTRLTVT.

The V gene is TRBV7-3, the J gene TRBJ1-6; a weak D match, TRBD1 (6 bases). CDR1 is SGHTA, CDR2 FQGTGA, per germline. CDR3 length: 15 amino acids. The V and J ends lost 1 base and 8 bases respectively, with 12 bases between them. This chain's CDR3 is CASSLRTDPHSPLHF. For the CDR3, the DNA is TGTGCCAGCAGCTTAAGGACAGACCCACATTCACCCCTCCACTTT.